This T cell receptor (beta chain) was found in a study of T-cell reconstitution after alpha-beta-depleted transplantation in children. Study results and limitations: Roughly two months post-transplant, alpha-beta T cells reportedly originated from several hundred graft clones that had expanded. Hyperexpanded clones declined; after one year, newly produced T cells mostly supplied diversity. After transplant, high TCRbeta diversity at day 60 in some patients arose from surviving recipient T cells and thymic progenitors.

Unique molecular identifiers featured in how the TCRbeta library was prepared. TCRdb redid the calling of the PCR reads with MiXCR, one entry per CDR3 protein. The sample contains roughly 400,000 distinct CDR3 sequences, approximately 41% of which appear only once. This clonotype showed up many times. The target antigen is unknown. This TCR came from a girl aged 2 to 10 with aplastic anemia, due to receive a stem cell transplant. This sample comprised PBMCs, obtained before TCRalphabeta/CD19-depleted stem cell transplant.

CDR3 protein: CASSLSGGTNYGYTF. The DNA of the CDR3 is TGTGCCAGCAGCCTCTCGGGGGGGACGAACTATGGCTACACCTTC. V usage is TRBV7-2 and J usage is TRBJ1-2, with a tentative D call TRBD1 (5 bases). Germline values: CDR1 SGHTA, CDR2 FQGNSA. The CDR3 runs 15 residues. V was pared by 5 bases and J by 2 bases, with 15 bases between.